The present T cell receptor (beta chain) was sequenced within a study of response to subunit inactivated influenza vaccine. TCRdb reprocessed the RT-PCR reads via MiXCR and lists one record per CDR3 protein. The data show 530,000 or so distinct CDR3 sequences, roughly 10% seen once. Trimming removed 0 bases from V and 4 bases from J, with 12 bases in between. Germline-derived CDR1 and CDR2 are GTSNPN and SVGIG (reference sequence). CDR3 size: 14 residues. Study results and limitations: Researchers suggested that each seasonal influenza vaccination recruits few new T cells.

This clonotype was seen more than once but under ten times. The antigen is not known. This clonotype was obtained from a man between 45 and 60 years old who received an inactivated influenza vaccine. The specimen was PBMCs from blood, collected on the day of vaccination. The V call is TRBV30, the J call TRBJ1-2; perhaps TRBD1 as D (6 bases). Written as DNA, the CDR3 is TGTGCCTGGAGTGTACTGCAGGGGAGCTATGGCTACACCTTC. Translating it yields CAWSVLQGSYGYTF.